This T cell receptor beta chain was found in a study of blood T cell repertoires in COVID-19 (TCRdb year 2020). Regarding the research as a whole: Samples covering the acute and convalescent phases of COVID-19 were provided by collaborators in the United States, Italy and Spain. The sample metadata nearly always contained a de-identified subject ID, COVID-19 status, age in years and sex. Where available, HLA class I and class II types were taken from metadata supplied by the sample provider and were not determined by assay-based typing. A freely available public database, intended as a resource for researchers studying the immune response to SARS-CoV-2, is where the repertoires were released. Samples came from the ongoing ImmuneRACE study (first 160 participants) plus 1,254 subjects from 6 global collaborators. Subjects who had been exposed to COVID-19, were actively infected with it, or had recovered from it provided the deeply sampled blood TCRbeta repertoires that made up the dataset. The material from the prospective study consisted of cDNA or gDNA derived from T cells, B-cell-depleted T cells, or PBMCs.

Each collaborating institution followed its own protocols to collect whole blood in K2EDTA tubes. For TCRbeta analysis, collaborators shipped samples in one of three forms: frozen whole blood, isolated PBMCs, or DNA extracted from either of those sample types. About this clone: This receptor's antigen is unknown. The record has no base qualities; no much larger clone is one base away.

On the study overall, not on this receptor specifically: The quantity of clinical and demographic metadata differed by source and by participant and was supplied without curation.

TCRbeta CDR3 regions were amplified from genomic DNA using the immunoSEQ Assay, a bias-controlled multiplex PCR. The authors' analysis ran thus. Within the assay, amplification of reference gene primers was used to estimate how many nucleated cells each sample contained. Sequence reads were collapsed and filtered to measure the absolute abundance of every unique TCRbeta CDR3 rearrangement. Productive Simpson clonality was computed per sample as the square root of Simpson's diversity index over productive rearrangements. The source is immuneACCESS, and TCRdb retained only in-frame sequences with V and J called. Part of the clones is not carried over; for the studies checked, unresolved V genes explain less than half of this, and the remainder is unexplained. The D gene and trimming were derived from the DNA, and the V and J assignments and clone size from that table. The sample records 450,000 to 500,000 clones, 80% to 90% of which are singletons. The ten largest clones capture more than 3% of the sample.

The CDR3 covers 14 residues, taking in both the cysteine and the phenylalanine. Only the CDR3 portion is preserved as DNA: 42 bases, with reading frame beginning at the first base. Trimming removed 5 bases from V and 1 base from J; the gene matches leave 7 bases unexplained. CDR1 GTSNPN and CDR2 SVGIG were looked up in the germline V gene (reference sequence). The sequence derives from a human donor in a cohort sampled during active COVID-19. Recombination linked TRBV30 to TRBJ1-1, with TRBD1 identical over 7 junction bases. Input material: peripheral blood. For the CDR3, the sequence is CAWGPRQGNTEAFF. The sequenced DNA is TGTGCCTGGGGCCCGCGACAGGGGAACACTGAAGCTTTCTTT.